The 5 T cell receptor beta chains listed next were all sequenced from one sample in a study of T cells in Graves' hyperthyroidism and ophthalmopathy. TCR beta CDR3 sequences were amplified from RNA transcripts. The primer set for the first-round RT-PCR of the TCR CDR3 was HTBI. Each CDR3 protein gets one entry after TCRdb re-called the multiplex PCR reads with MiXCR. The repertoire has a few hundred thousand distinct CDR3 sequences, under 60% of them found once; the top ten carry more than 7%. Sample: peripheral blood or thyroid tissue (not recorded which). The receptors were gathered from a woman aged 18-29 years with Graves' hyperthyroidism.

This clonotype showed up many times. The genes are TRBV19 and TRBJ1-3; no firm D call. Trimming shortened V by 4 bases and J by 3 bases, and 10 bases separated the two germline ends. CDR1 LNHDA and CDR2 SQIVND come from the germline V gene (reference sequence). This CDR3 is 14 amino acids long. The CDR3 coding sequence is TGTGCCAGTAGTACAGTAGAGATTGGAAACACCATATATTTT. Translated, it gives CASSTVEIGNTIYF.

The sample holds many counts of this clonotype. This rearrangement joins TRBV7-2 to TRBJ2-7; the D gene is possibly TRBD2 (6 bases). This CDR3 has 13 amino acids. V gave up 5 bases and J gave up 6 bases, with 14 bases separating them. From germline, CDR1 is SGHTA and CDR2 FQGNSA. In DNA, the CDR3 is TGTGCCAGCAGCCCTCCTTACGGGAGCGAGCAGTACTTC. Translating gives CASSPPYGSEQYF.

This clonotype was detected a few times. The chain carries TRBV18 and TRBJ2-7; no clear D gene. With 3 bases removed from V and 6 bases from J, the gap between germline ends came to 9 bases. Per the germline V gene, CDR1 is KGHSH and CDR2 is LQKENI. CDR3 length: 12 residues. This chain's CDR3 is CASSPAGPEQYF. DNA of the CDR3: TGTGCCAGCTCACCGGCAGGACCCGAGCAGTACTTC.

This clonotype was observed once. The chain uses TRBV29-1 and TRBJ1-5; perhaps TRBD1 as D (5 bases). Trimming took 8 bases from V and 7 from J, leaving 24 bases between them. The germline gives CDR1 SQVTM, CDR2 ANQGSEA. CDR3 size: 15 residues. The CDR3 region is CSFSSGGSGEQPQHF. In DNA, the CDR3 is TGCAGCTTTTCTAGCGGGGGTTCTGGGGAGCAGCCCCAGCATTTT.

This clonotype was recorded at least ten times. V usage is TRBV29-1 and J usage is TRBJ1-1; D remains unclear. CDR3 length: 12 residues. CDR1 is SQVTM and CDR2 is ANQGSEA in the germline V gene. V lost 3 bases to trimming and J lost 4 bases, with 9 bases between them. The CDR3 coding sequence is TGCAGCGTTGACCTGGTTGGCACTGAAGCTTTCTTT. This codes for CSVDLVGTEAFF.